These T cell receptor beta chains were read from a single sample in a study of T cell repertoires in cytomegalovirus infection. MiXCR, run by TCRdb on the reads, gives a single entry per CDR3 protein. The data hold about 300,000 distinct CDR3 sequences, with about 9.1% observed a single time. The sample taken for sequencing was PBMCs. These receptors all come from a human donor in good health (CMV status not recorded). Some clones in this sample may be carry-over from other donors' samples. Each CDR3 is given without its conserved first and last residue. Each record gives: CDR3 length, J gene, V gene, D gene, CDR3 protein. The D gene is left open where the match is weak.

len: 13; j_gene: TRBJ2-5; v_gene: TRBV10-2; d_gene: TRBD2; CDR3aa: ASSEGGGARETQY
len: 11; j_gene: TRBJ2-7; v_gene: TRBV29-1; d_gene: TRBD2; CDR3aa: SVKGLAGNEQY
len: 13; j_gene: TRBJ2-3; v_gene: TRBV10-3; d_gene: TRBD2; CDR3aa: AISDPGGTTDTQY
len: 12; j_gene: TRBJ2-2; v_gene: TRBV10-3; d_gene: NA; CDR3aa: AISEQGNTGELF
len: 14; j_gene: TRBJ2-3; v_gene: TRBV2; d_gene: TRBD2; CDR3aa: ASSRVAGEHTDTQY
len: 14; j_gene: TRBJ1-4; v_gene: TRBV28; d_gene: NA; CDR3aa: ASSRNVGTGSEKLF
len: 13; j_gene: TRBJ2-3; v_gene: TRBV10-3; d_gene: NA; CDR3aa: AIMEGGFRSDTQY
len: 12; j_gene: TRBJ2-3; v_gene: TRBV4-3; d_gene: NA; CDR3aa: ASSQDLSTDTQY
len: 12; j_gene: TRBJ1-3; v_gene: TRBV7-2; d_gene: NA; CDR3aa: ASSLAASLNTIY
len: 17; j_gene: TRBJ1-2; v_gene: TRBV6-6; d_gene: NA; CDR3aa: ASSYFEMGPHILNYGYT
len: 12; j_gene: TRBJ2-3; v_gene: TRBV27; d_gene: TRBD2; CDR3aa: ASSPGGLTDTQY
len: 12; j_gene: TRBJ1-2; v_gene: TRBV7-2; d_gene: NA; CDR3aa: ASSSRRGDAGYT
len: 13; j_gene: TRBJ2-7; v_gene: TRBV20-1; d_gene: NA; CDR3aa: SATNGGRGAYEQY
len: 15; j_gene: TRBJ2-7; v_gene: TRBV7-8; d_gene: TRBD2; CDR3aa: ASSLAYRVGGGAAQY
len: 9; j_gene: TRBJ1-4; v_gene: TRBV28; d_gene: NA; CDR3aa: ASSLTEKLF
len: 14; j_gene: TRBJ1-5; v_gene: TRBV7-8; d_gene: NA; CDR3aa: ASSLNRQKKDQPQH
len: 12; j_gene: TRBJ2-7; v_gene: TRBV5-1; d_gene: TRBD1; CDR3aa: ASNSGTGTYEQY
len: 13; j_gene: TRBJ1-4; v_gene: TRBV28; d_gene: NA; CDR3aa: ASIGAGEANEKLF
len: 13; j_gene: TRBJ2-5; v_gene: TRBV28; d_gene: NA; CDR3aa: ASSLSGGPAETQY
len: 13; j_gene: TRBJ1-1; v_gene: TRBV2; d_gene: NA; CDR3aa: ASTERIPTTTEAF
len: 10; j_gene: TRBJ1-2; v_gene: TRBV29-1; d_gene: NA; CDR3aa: SVDEGQISYT
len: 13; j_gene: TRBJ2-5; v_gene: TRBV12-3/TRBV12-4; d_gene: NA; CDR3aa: ASSKLKEGQETQY
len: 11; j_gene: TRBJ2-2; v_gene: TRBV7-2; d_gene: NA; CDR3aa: ASSLQGVGELF
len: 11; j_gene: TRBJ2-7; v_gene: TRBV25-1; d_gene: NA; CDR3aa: ASRARQAYEQY
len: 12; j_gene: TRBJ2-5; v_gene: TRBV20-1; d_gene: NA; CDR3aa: SARDQQEGLPQY
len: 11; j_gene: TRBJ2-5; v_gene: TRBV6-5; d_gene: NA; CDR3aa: ASSMDYQETQY
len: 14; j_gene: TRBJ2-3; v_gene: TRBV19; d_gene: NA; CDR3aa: ASSIPGQGGADTQY
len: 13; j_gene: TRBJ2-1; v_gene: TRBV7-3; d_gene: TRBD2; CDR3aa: ASSWERGGRDEQF
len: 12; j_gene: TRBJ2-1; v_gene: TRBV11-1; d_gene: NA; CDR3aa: ASGVNGGREEQF
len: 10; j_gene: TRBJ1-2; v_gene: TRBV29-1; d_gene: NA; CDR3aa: SVEGGGGGYT
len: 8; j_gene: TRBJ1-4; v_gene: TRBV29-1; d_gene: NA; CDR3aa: SVEGEKLF
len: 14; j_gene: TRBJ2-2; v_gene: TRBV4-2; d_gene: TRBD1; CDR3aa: ASSQRTGVNTGELF
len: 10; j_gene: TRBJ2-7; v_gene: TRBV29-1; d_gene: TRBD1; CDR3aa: SVGQGRYEQY
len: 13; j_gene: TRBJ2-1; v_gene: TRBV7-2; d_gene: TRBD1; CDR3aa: ASSLEGTASNEQF
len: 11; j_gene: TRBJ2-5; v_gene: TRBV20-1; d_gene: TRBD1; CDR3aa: SATRTGRETQY
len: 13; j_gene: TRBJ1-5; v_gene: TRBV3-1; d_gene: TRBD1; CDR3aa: ASSQATGWGQPQH
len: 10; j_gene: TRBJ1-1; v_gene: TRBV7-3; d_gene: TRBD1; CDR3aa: ASSSRTGEAF
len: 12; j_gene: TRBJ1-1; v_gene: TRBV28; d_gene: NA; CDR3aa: ASSLKEGRAEAF
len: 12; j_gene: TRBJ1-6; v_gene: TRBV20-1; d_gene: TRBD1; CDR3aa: SAEDRGKLSPLH
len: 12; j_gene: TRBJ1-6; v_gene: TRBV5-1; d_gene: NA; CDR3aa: ASSPVLNNSPLH
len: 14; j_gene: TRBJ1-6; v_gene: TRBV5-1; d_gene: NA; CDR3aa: ASSLGAFNSNSPLH
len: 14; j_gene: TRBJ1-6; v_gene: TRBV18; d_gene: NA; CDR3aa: ASSPLGAGVDSPLH
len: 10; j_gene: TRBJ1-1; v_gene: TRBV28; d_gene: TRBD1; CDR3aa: ASSLSGTGAF
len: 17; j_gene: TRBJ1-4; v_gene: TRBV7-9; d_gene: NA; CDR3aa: ASSLVEVLRGTTNEKLF
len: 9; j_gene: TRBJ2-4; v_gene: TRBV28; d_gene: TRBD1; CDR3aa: ASGQGNIQY
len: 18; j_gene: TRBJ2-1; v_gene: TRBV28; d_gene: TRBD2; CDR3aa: ASSLTLGGAGPRSYNEQF
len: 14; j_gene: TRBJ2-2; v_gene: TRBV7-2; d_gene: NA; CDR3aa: ASSLRTVMNTGELF
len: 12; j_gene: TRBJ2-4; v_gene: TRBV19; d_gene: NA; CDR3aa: ASLSVGAKNIQY